This TCR beta chain was identified in a study of blood T cell repertoires in COVID-19. Overall study: COVID-19 samples, acute and convalescent, were from the United States, Italy and Spain. From T cells, B-cell-depleted T cells, or PBMCs came the material, which was cDNA or gDNA.

Authors' processing steps: Estimation of nucleated cell counts relied on the amplification of reference gene primers. This table comes from immunoSEQ multiplex PCR, and its TCRdb copy is limited to in-frame clones, with some not included. That table supplies the V and J calls and clone size; D and trimming were determined from the DNA. The sample carries approximately 50,000 clones, over 65% recorded once. Germline CDR1 reads SQVTM; CDR2 reads ANQGSEA. The CDR3 contains 15 residues. V shed 3 bases, J shed 2 bases, and the junction held 6 bases outside the gene matches. This receptor was obtained from a man older than 75 with COVID-19, enrolled during active disease. The rearrangement links TRBV29-1 to TRBJ2-3; 9 nucleotides match TRBD2. The specimen sequenced was peripheral blood. The CDR3 loop reads CSVDGLAGYTDTQYF. Here the CDR3 DNA reads TGCAGCGTTGATGGGCTAGCGGGGTACACAGATACGCAGTATTTT.